This T cell receptor beta chain comes out of a study of blood T cell repertoires in COVID-19. Study at large: The cDNA or gDNA used as material had been derived from T cells, B-cell-depleted T cells, or PBMCs.

Sequencing was performed with immunoSEQ multiplex PCR; in TCRdb, only in-frame clones are kept and a portion is missing. This sample carries some 460,000 clones, roughly 90% of them seen once, and the ten largest clones take 0.7%. This clone has a handful of counts. V lost 2 bases to trimming and J lost 2 bases, with 22 bases between them. Per germline, CDR1 SNHLY and CDR2 FYNNEI. The CDR3 covers 18 residues. Sequencing was done on a sample of PBMCs or T cells enriched from blood (not recorded which). This receptor was identified in a woman aged 18-29 years who had recovered from COVID-19. The chain recombines TRBV2 with TRBJ2-7; D may be TRBD2 (5 bases). The CDR3 sequence: CASSESEARAAPTYEQYF. The DNA for the CDR3 is TGTGCCAGCAGTGAATCGGAGGCACGGGCCGCACCTACCTACGAGCAGTACTTC.